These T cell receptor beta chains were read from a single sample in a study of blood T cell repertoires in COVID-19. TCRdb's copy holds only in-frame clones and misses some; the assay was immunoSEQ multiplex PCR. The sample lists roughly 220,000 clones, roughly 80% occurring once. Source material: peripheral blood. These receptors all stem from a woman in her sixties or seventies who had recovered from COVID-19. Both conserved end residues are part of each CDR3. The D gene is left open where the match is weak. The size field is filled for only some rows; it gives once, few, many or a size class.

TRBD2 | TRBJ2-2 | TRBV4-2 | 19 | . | CASSSTGTSGGGRAGELFF | TGTGCCAGCAGCTCCACCGGGACTAGCGGGGGGGGCAGGGCCGGGGAGCTGTTTTTT
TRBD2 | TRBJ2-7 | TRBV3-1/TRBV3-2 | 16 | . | CASSRRTSGPSYEQYF | TGTGCCAGCAGCCGCAGGACTAGCGGGCCGTCCTACGAGCAGTACTTC
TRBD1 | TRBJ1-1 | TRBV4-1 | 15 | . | CASSQQHRGRTEAFF | TGCGCCAGCAGCCAGCAACACAGGGGGCGCACTGAAGCTTTCTTT
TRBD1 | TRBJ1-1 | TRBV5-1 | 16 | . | CASSHTTQGARTEAFF | TGCGCCAGCAGCCATACCACTCAGGGGGCTCGGACTGAAGCTTTCTTT
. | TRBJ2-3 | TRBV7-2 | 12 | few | CASRLDTDTQYF | TGTGCCAGCAGACTAGACACAGATACGCAGTATTTT
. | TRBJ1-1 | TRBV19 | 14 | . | CASRRDRRPVEAFF | TGTGCCAGTAGGCGGGACCGCCGGCCTGTGGAAGCTTTCTTT
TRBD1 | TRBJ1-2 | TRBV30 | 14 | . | CAWRGGQGASGYTF | TGTGCCTGGAGGGGGGGACAGGGGGCGTCCGGCTACACCTTC
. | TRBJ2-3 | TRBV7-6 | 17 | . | CASSLYRGEGATDTQYF | TGTGCCAGCAGCTTATATCGTGGTGAAGGGGCCACAGATACGCAGTATTTT
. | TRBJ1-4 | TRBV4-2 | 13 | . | CACARTDNEKLFF | TGTGCCTGTGCTCGGACAGATAATGAAAAACTGTTTTTT
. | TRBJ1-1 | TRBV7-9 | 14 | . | CASSFEARTTEAFF | TGTGCCAGCAGCTTCGAGGCCCGGACAACTGAAGCTTTCTTT
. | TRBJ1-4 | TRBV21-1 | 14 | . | CASSKWAEYEKLFF | TGTGCCAGCAGCAAATGGGCAGAGTATGAAAAACTGTTTTTT
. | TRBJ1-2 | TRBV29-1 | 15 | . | CSVDLSAGQYYGYTF | TGCAGCGTTGACCTAAGCGCCGGACAGTACTATGGCTACACCTTC
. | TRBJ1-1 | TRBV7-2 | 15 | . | CASSLVWGGDTEAFF | TGTGCCAGCAGCTTAGTCTGGGGGGGGGACACTGAAGCTTTCTTT
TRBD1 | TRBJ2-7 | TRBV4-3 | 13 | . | CASSQIQGREQYF | TGCGCCAGCAGCCAGATACAGGGGCGGGAGCAGTACTTC
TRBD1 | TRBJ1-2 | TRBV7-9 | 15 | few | CASSPGTGGNYGYTF | TGTGCCAGCAGTCCCGGGACAGGGGGAAACTATGGCTACACCTTC
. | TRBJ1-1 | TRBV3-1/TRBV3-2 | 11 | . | CASNDGNEAFF | TGTGCCAGCAATGACGGGAATGAAGCTTTCTTT
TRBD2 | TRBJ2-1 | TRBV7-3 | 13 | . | CASSLGLTEEQFF | TGTGCCAGCAGCTTGGGACTAACTGAGGAGCAGTTCTTC
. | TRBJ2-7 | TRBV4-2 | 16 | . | CASSQDLRGGTYEQYF | TGTGCCAGCAGCCAAGATCTGAGGGGGGGCACCTACGAGCAGTACTTT
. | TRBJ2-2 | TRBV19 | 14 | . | CASSADFYTGELFF | TGTGCCAGTAGTGCGGACTTCTACACCGGGGAGCTGTTTTTT
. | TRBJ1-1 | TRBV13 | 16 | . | CASSLRQVQRDTEAFF | TGTGCCAGCAGCTTGAGACAGGTACAGAGGGACACTGAAGCTTTCTTT
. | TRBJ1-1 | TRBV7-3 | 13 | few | CASSLSGDTEAFF | TGTGCCAGCAGCTTATCAGGTGACACTGAAGCTTTCTTT
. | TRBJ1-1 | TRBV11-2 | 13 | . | CASSPRVNTEAFF | TGTGCCAGCAGCCCACGGGTGAACACTGAAGCTTTCTTT
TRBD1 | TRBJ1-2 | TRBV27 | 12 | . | CASLNAGGDYTF | TGTGCCAGCCTTAATGCAGGGGGCGACTACACCTTC
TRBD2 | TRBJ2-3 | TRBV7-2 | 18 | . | CASSPPTSGAQAPDTQYF | TGTGCCAGCAGCCCGCCGACTAGCGGGGCCCAGGCACCGGATACGCAGTATTTT
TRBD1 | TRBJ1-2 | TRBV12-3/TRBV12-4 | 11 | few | CASGQGAGYTF | TGTGCCAGCGGACAGGGGGCGGGCTACACCTTC
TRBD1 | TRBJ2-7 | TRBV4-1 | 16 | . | CASSRLTGTGGYEQYF | TGCGCCAGCAGCCGCCTCACCGGGACAGGGGGTTACGAGCAGTACTTC
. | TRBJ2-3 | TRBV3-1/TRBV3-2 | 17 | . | CASSQAWRSSRTDTQYF | TGTGCCAGCAGCCAAGCATGGCGTAGTAGCCGTACAGATACGCAGTATTTT
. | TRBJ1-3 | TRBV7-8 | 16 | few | CASSFAYRVAGNTIYF | TGTGCCAGCAGCTTCGCGTACCGGGTCGCTGGAAACACCATATATTTT
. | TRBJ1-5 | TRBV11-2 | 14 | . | CASSLGLSNQPQHF | TGTGCCAGCAGCTTAGGACTTAGCAATCAGCCCCAGCATTTT
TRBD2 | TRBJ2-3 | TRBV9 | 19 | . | CASSGAESGGMVGADTQYF | TGTGCCAGCAGCGGTGCTGAAAGCGGGGGTATGGTTGGGGCAGATACGCAGTATTTT
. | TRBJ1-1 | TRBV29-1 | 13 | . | CSVRTWENTEAFF | TGCAGCGTTCGGACTTGGGAGAACACTGAAGCTTTCTTT
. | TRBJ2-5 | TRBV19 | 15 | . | CASSPPGARRETQYF | TGTGCCAGTAGTCCCCCAGGGGCAAGAAGAGAGACCCAGTACTTC
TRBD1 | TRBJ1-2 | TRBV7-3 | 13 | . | CASSLQGGYGYTF | TGTGCCAGCAGCCTACAGGGGGGCTATGGCTACACCTTC
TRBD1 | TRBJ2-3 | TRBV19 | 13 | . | CASSGTGRDTQYF | TGTGCCAGTAGTGGGACAGGGCGGGATACGCAGTATTTT
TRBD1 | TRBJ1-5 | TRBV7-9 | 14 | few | CASSPGQGYQPQHF | TGTGCCAGCAGCCCCGGACAGGGGTATCAGCCCCAGCATTTT
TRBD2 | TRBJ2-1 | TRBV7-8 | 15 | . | CASSLYSGEGNEQFF | TGTGCCAGCAGCTTATATTCGGGGGAGGGCAATGAGCAGTTCTTC
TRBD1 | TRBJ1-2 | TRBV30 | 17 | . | CAWKPGQGMFLPNGYTF | TGTGCCTGGAAACCGGGACAGGGGATGTTTCTCCCGAATGGCTACACCTTC
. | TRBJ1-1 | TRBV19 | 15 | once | CASSLLPDSNTEAFF | TGTGCCAGTAGTCTCCTTCCGGACTCCAACACTGAAGCTTTCTTT
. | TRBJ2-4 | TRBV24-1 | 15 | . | CARGGQMLAKNIQYF | TGTGCCAGGGGGGGACAAATGCTAGCCAAAAACATTCAGTACTTC
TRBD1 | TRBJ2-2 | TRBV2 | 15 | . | CASRHTGEWGGELFF | TGTGCCAGCAGGCACACAGGGGAGTGGGGCGGGGAGCTGTTTTTT
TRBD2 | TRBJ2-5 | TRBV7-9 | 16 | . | CASSSSSGVPPETQYF | TGTGCCAGCAGCTCCTCTAGCGGGGTCCCCCCAGAGACCCAGTACTTC
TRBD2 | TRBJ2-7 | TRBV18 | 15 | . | CASSGGTPYYYEQYF | TGTGCCAGCTCCGGGGGGACCCCCTATTACTACGAGCAGTACTTC
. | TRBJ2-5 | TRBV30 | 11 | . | CATASGGTQYF | TGTGCCACAGCCTCCGGTGGGACCCAGTACTTC
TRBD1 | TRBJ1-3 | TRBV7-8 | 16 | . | CASSLRTGNSGNTIYF | TGTGCCAGCAGCCTACGGACAGGGAACAGTGGAAACACCATATATTTT
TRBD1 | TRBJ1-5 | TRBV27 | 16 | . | CASSSSGTGLGQPQHF | TGTGCCAGCAGTTCCTCCGGGACAGGGTTAGGTCAGCCCCAGCATTTT
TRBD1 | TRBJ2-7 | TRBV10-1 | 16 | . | CASSGPPGQGAYEQYF | TGCGCCAGCAGTGGCCCGCCGGGACAGGGGGCCTACGAGCAGTACTTC
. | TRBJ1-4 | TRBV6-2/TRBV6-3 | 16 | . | CASSERDRSGPPGVFF | TGTGCCAGCAGCGAACGGGATCGGTCAGGACCCCCTGGGGTGTTTTTT
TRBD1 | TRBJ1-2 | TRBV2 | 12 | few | CASRRGGDGYTF | TGTGCCAGCAGGAGAGGGGGCGATGGCTACACCTTC
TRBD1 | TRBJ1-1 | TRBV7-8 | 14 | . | CASSFDRGSTEAFF | TGTGCCAGCAGCTTTGACAGGGGGAGCACTGAAGCTTTCTTT
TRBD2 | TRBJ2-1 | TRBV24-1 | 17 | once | CATSDSGGGFPNNEQFF | TGTGCCACCAGTGATTCTGGCGGGGGGTTCCCCAACAATGAGCAGTTCTTC
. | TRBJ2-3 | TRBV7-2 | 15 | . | CASSPRSPGTDTQYF | TGTGCCAGCAGCCCGAGGTCCCCCGGAACAGATACGCAGTATTTT
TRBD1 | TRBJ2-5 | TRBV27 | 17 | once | CASSRAAIGTGRETQYF | TGTGCCAGCAGTCGCGCAGCGATAGGGACAGGGAGGGAGACCCAGTACTTC
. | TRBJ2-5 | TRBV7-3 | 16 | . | CASSVGGAELEETQYF | TGTGCCAGCAGCGTTGGGGGCGCCGAACTTGAAGAGACCCAGTACTTC
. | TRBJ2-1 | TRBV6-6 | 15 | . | CASSYYRVSYNEQFF | TGTGCCAGCAGTTACTACAGGGTATCCTACAATGAGCAGTTCTTC